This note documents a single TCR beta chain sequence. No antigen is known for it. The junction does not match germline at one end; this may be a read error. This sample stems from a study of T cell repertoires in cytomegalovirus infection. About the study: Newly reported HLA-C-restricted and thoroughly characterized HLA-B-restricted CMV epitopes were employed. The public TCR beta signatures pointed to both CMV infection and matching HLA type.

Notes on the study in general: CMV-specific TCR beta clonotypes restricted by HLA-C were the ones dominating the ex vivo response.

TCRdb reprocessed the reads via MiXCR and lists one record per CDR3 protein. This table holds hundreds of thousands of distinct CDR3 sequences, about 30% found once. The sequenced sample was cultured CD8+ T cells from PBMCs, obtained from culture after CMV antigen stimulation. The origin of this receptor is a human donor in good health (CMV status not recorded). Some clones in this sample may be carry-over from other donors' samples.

The CDR3 DNA is TGTGCTAGCAGTGGACAGGAGGAGACTGGCTACACCTTC. It translates to CASSGQEETGYTF. V and J are TRBV7-6 and TRBJ1-2, with 7 bases matching TRBD1. Germline V gene lookup returns CDR1 SGHVS and CDR2 FNYEAQ. The CDR3 length is 13 residues.